This TCR beta chain came from a study of shared clonotypes between healthy human individuals. J was trimmed by 4 bases and V by 3 bases; bases with no gene match: 8. The germline gives CDR1 SGDLS, CDR2 YYNGEE. CDR3 length: 16 amino acids. The protocol was immunoSEQ multiplex PCR, while the TCRdb copy is restricted to in-frame clones and leaves out a portion. The data hold a few million clones, with just over 90% observed a single time. The receptor was derived from a man between 18 and 29 years old in good health. The chain employs TRBV9 and TRBJ2-3; the match to TRBD2 covers 10 bases. Sample: naive CD4+ T cells sorted from blood. Subset given: CD45RA+ positively selected. CDR3 bases: TGTGCCAGCAGCGGGGGTTGGAGCGGGAGGGCAGATACGCAGTATTTT. This sequence encodes CASSGGWSGRADTQYF.